This TCR beta chain was recorded in a study of response to subunit inactivated influenza vaccine. TCRdb called the RT-PCR reads again in MiXCR, with one record for every CDR3 protein. The repertoire holds 710,000 or so distinct CDR3 sequences, roughly 14% seen once, with roughly 12% in the top ten. This clonotype was detected only a few times. Antigen: not known. General study results and limits: It was suggested by the authors that few new T cells are recruited by each seasonal influenza vaccination.

V was pared by 1 base and J by 5 bases, with 1 base of the junction left unmatched. The CDR3 has 14 amino acids. Per the germline V gene, CDR1 is LGHNA and CDR2 is YNFKEQ. The TCR originated in a man over 45 who received an inactivated influenza vaccine. This chain connects TRBV4-2 to TRBJ2-1; 8 bases agree with TRBD2. The source material was PBMCs from blood, sampled 12 days after vaccination. The CDR3 loop reads CASSQVGGDNEQFF. The CDR3 DNA follows: TGTGCCAGCAGCCAAGTCGGGGGGGACAATGAGCAGTTCTTC.